These 27 T cell receptor beta chains share one sample of origin, sequenced in a study of cytomegalovirus exposure and HLA in healthy donors. Primers: 60 Vbeta forward and 13 Jbeta reverse. The method was immunoSEQ multiplex PCR; TCRdb's version includes in-frame clones alone and lacks a portion of them. The sample consists of around 170,000 clones, roughly 79% of them appearing once. Sequenced: PBMCs. The receptors come from a man in his forties in good health and CMV-seronegative.

The chain joins TRBV7-8 to TRBJ2-2, with TRBD2 as a possible D gene (5 bases). The CDR3 extends over 13 amino acids. Germline-derived CDR1 and CDR2 are SGHVS and FQNEAQ. V was trimmed by 10 bases and J by 5 bases, leaving 14 bases between them. This chain's CDR3 is CAMGPIATGELFF. CDR3 coding DNA: TGTGCCATGGGCCCCATAGCGACCGGGGAGCTGTTTTTT. Together with reference TRBV7-8 and TRBJ2-2, the CDR3 gives the full variable domain: GAGVSQSPRYKVAKRGQDVALRCDPISGHVSLFWYQQALGQGPEFLTYFQNEAQLDKSGLPSDRFFAERPEGSVSTLKIQRTQQEDSAVYLCAMGPIATGELFFGEGSRLTVL.

As for this clone: Germline and junction disagree at one end, which may indicate a read error. V usage is TRBV7-9 and J usage is TRBJ2-6; D gene ambiguous. The length of the CDR3 is 14 residues. Per germline, CDR1 SEHNR and CDR2 FQNEAQ (reference sequence). CDR3 sequence reads: CSSSLDTGANVLTF. In DNA, the CDR3 is TGTTCCAGCAGCTTAGACACTGGGGCCAACGTCCTGACTTTC. The variable domain in full, completed from reference TRBV7-9 and TRBJ2-6, reads DTGVSQNPRHKITKRGQNVTFRCDPISEHNRLYWYRQTLGQGPEFLTYFQNEAQLEKSRLLSDRFSAERPKGSFSTLEIQRTEQGDSAMYLCSSSLDTGANVLTFGAGSRLTVL.

The chain combines TRBV5-1 with TRBJ1-1; 10 nucleotides line up with TRBD1. The CDR3 length is 14 residues. Trimming at V came to 0 bases and at J to 10 bases, leaving 6 bases not matched to a gene. Germline CDR1 reads SGHRS; CDR2 reads YFSETQ. The CDR3 DNA sequence: TGCGCCAGCAGCTTGGGACAGGGGGCTTCGGGAGCTTTCTTT. Translation gives CASSLGQGASGAFF.

There are a few counts of this clone. The chain uses TRBV2 and TRBJ2-2; 9 bases align to TRBD2. Germline lookup yields CDR1 SNHLY and CDR2 FYNNEI. With V trimmed by 5 bases and J by 2 bases, 6 bases remained unmatched. CDR3 length: 16 amino acids. CDR3 bases: TGTGCCAGCAGTTCCGGACTAGCGAAAAACACCGGGGAGCTGTTTTTT. This gives the protein CASSSGLAKNTGELFF. Full variable domain (missing parts from reference TRBV2 and TRBJ2-2): EPEVTQTPSHQVTQMGQEVILRCVPISNHLYFYWYRQILGQKVEFLVSFYNNEISEKSEIFDDQFSVERPDGSNFTLKIRSTKLEDSAMYFCASSSGLAKNTGELFFGEGSRLTVL.

This clone appeared a few times. The chain couples TRBV4-1 to TRBJ2-5; D is undetermined. CDR1 is MGHRA, CDR2 YSYEKL, per germline. This CDR3 has 14 residues. Between the trimmed V and J ends, which lost 0 bases and 0 bases, there was a span of 5 bases. CDR3 sequence: CASSQDGNQETQYF. CDR3 DNA sequence: TGCGCCAGCAGCCAAGATGGCAACCAAGAGACCCAGTACTTC.

The chain has TRBV27 and TRBJ2-7; 9 bases map to TRBD1. Germline V gene sequence: CDR1 MNHEY, CDR2 SMNVEV (reference sequence). V lost 5 bases to trimming and J lost 0 bases; unmatched junction nucleotides: 11. The CDR3 has 17 residues. The CDR3: CASSPGTGKLNSYEQYV. CDR3 in DNA: TGTGCCAGCAGTCCAGGGACAGGGAAGCTAAACTCCTACGAGCAGTACGTC.

This sequence joins TRBV5-1 and TRBJ2-1, with 7 bases aligning to TRBD2. J was trimmed by 4 bases and V by 0 bases; bases with no gene match: 4. Germline-derived CDR1 and CDR2 are SGHRS and YFSETQ. The CDR3 extends over 15 amino acids. The CDR3 is CASSLDTSAYNEQFF. The CDR3 DNA follows: TGCGCCAGCAGCTTGGACACTAGCGCGTACAATGAGCAGTTCTTC.

The rearrangement links TRBV2 to TRBJ2-7, with 8 bases matching TRBD2. The CDR3 sequence is 13 residues long. Germline assignment: CDR1 SNHLY and CDR2 FYNNEI. Losses at the gene ends were 8 bases for V and 5 bases for J; bases not matched to a gene: 8. The CDR3: CASGSSGINEQYF. The CDR3 coding sequence is TGTGCCAGCGGTAGTAGCGGGATCAACGAGCAGTACTTC. The whole variable domain, remainder taken from reference TRBV2 and TRBJ2-7, is EPEVTQTPSHQVTQMGQEVILRCVPISNHLYFYWYRQILGQKVEFLVSFYNNEISEKSEIFDDQFSVERPDGSNFTLKIRSTKLEDSAMYFCASGSSGINEQYFGPGTRLTVT.

This chain links TRBV7-3 with TRBJ1-1, with no clear D. Trimming pared 4 bases from V and 0 bases from J, leaving 12 bases between. Germline V gene sequence: CDR1 SGHTA, CDR2 FQGTGA. The CDR3 spans 15 residues. The CDR3 here is CASSYTGNMNTEAFF. DNA of the CDR3: TGTGCCAGCAGCTATACCGGGAACATGAACACTGAAGCTTTCTTT.

The gene calls are TRBV28 and TRBJ1-2; perhaps TRBD1 as D (5 bases). The CDR3 is 12 residues long. Germline-derived CDR1 and CDR2 are MDHEN and SYDVKM. V gave up 7 bases and J gave up 4 bases, with 10 bases separating them. CDR3 DNA: TGTGCCAGCACTGTAACAGGCTATGGCTACACCTTC. As protein: CASTVTGYGYTF.

This chain joins TRBV7-3 and TRBJ2-2, with D perhaps matching TRBD1 (6 bases). Trimming stripped 3 bases from V and 3 bases from J, with 8 bases between. CDR1 and CDR2 (germline): SGHTA, FQGTGA. This CDR3 has 14 amino acids. The CDR3 nucleotides read TGTGCCAGCAGCTTGGGACATGACACCGGGGAGCTGTTTTTT. It codes for CASSLGHDTGELFF.

V is TRBV27 and J is TRBJ1-2; a weak D match, TRBD1 (6 bases). Per germline, CDR1 MNHEY and CDR2 SMNVEV (reference sequence). The CDR3 has 14 amino acids. The V and J ends lost 5 bases and 8 bases respectively, with 18 bases between them. CDR3 loop: CASSRNQGSGGYTF. The CDR3, as DNA: TGTGCCAGCAGTCGGAATCAGGGGAGTGGCGGCTACACCTTC.

The genes are TRBV9 and TRBJ2-1; TRBD2 agrees at 12 bases. The length of the CDR3 is 17 residues. Losses at the gene ends were 4 bases for V and 4 bases for J; bases not matched to a gene: 9. The V gene's germline CDR1 is SGDLS and CDR2 YYNGEE. The CDR3: CASSPSRLAGEYNEQFF. CDR3 coding DNA: TGTGCCAGCAGCCCATCCCGACTAGCGGGAGAGTACAATGAGCAGTTCTTC.

This sequence joins TRBV7-9 and TRBJ2-1; 14 nucleotides match TRBD2. Unmatched junction bases numbered 4, after V lost 3 bases and J lost 9 bases. CDR1 and CDR2 from the germline V gene are SEHNR and FQNEAQ (reference sequence). The CDR3 is 15 amino acids. The CDR3 sequence is CASSLTSGRDLEQFF. The CDR3, as DNA: TGTGCCAGCAGCTTGACTAGCGGGAGGGACCTTGAGCAGTTCTTC.

The chain recombines TRBV4-2 with TRBJ2-7, with a tentative D call TRBD2 (5 bases). The CDR3 spans 12 residues. V was clipped by 4 bases and J by 6 bases, with 10 bases between them. Germline CDR1 and CDR2: LGHNA and YNFKEQ. This CDR3 is CASSPFEGEQYF. The DNA for the CDR3 is TGTGCCAGCAGCCCCTTTGAGGGCGAGCAGTACTTC.

The CDR3 DNA is TGTGCCAGCAGCTCCCCTTCCTACAATGAGCAGTTCTTC. Encoded protein: CASSSPSYNEQFF. The chain joins TRBV7-3 to TRBJ2-1; D gene uncertain. Per the germline V gene, CDR1 is SGHTA and CDR2 is FQGTGA. This CDR3 contains 13 residues. V shed 4 bases and J shed 1 base, with 5 bases lying between them.

CDR3 coding DNA: TGTGCCAGCAGCCCAAAACTTGGGGGCGGCACAGATACGCAGTATTTT. Translating gives CASSPKLGGGTDTQYF. The chain joins TRBV14 to TRBJ2-3; perhaps TRBD1 as D (6 bases). V gave up 4 bases and J gave up 1 base, with 15 bases separating them. Germline-derived CDR1 and CDR2 are SGHDN and FVKESK. There are 16 residues in the CDR3.

The V and J genes are TRBV4-1 and TRBJ1-2, with 10 nucleotides matching TRBD1. CDR1 is MGHRA and CDR2 is YSYEKL in the germline V gene. Trimming at V came to 1 base and at J to 6 bases, leaving 11 bases not matched to a gene. The CDR3 spans 17 residues. The CDR3 is CASSQVPGQGSLDGYTF. Written as DNA, the CDR3 is TGCGCCAGCAGCCAAGTACCGGGACAGGGGAGTTTGGATGGCTACACCTTC.

This CDR3 is CASSSGQYETQYF. CDR3 in DNA: TGTGCCAGCAGCAGCGGACAGTATGAGACCCAGTACTTC. This chain joins TRBV5-6 and TRBJ2-5; D may be TRBD1 (6 bases). There are 13 residues in the CDR3. CDR1 is SGHDT and CDR2 is YYEEEE in the germline V gene. V lost 4 bases, J lost 5 bases, and 12 bases lay in between.

This rearrangement joins TRBV7-3 to TRBJ2-3, with TRBD1 identical over 9 bases. The CDR3 runs to 14 residues. The germline V gene has CDR1 SGHTA and CDR2 FQGTGA. J gave up 6 bases and V 5 bases, and 6 bases lay outside the gene matches. The CDR3 loop is CASSQTGGADTQYF. CDR3 DNA sequence: TGTGCCAGCAGCCAAACAGGGGGCGCGGATACGCAGTATTTT.

V is TRBV27 and J is TRBJ1-2, with D maybe TRBD1 (6 bases). The germline V and J ends were trimmed by 8 bases and 3 bases, with 25 bases remaining between them. There are 17 residues in the CDR3. Germline V gene lookup returns CDR1 MNHEY and CDR2 SMNVEV (reference sequence). The CDR3 DNA is TGTGCCAGCTCCCGGGTCTACAGGGAAGTTTATGACTATGGCTACACCTTC. Protein sequence: CASSRVYREVYDYGYTF.

The chain recombines TRBV18 with TRBJ2-7; 8 bases agree with TRBD2. With 1 base clipped from V and 5 bases from J, the junction kept 13 bases outside the gene matches. In germline, CDR1 is KGHSH, CDR2 LQKENI. The CDR3 consists of 17 residues. CDR3 in amino acids: CASSPRWAGGGIDEQYF. In DNA form, the CDR3 reads TGTGCCAGCTCACCACGGTGGGCGGGAGGAGGGATCGACGAGCAGTACTTC.

The chain recombines TRBV28 with TRBJ1-1; 9 bases align to TRBD1. Germline CDR1 MDHEN, CDR2 SYDVKM. V lost 3 bases to trimming and J lost 3 bases; unmatched junction nucleotides: 2. CDR3 length equals 14 residues. The CDR3 sequence: CASSLGDRDTEAFF. CDR3 sequence (DNA): TGTGCCAGCAGTTTGGGGGACAGGGACACTGAAGCTTTCTTT.

The genes are TRBV28 and TRBJ2-7, with TRBD2 identical over 9 bases. The J segment lost 0 bases and the V segment lost 10 bases, leaving 7 bases of the junction unmatched. This CDR3 has 14 amino acids. The germline V gene has CDR1 MDHEN and CDR2 SYDVKM. DNA for the CDR3: TGTGCCATTACGACTAGCGGAACCTCCTACGAGCAGTACTTC. It codes for CAITTSGTSYEQYF.

This clone has only one observation. V usage is TRBV7-8 and J usage is TRBJ2-2; tentative D call: TRBD2 (5 bases). V lost 1 base and J 4 bases, leaving 16 bases between the germline ends. Germline V gene lookup returns CDR1 SGHVS and CDR2 FQNEAQ. The CDR3 is 17 residues long. CDR3 sequence reads: CASSLDSPGTITGELFF. The CDR3 nucleotides are TGTGCCAGCAGCTTAGATTCGCCGGGAACTATCACCGGGGAGCTGTTTTTT.

The rearrangement links TRBV9 to TRBJ1-1; a possible D gene is TRBD1 (5 bases). This CDR3 region has 13 residues. V gave up 3 bases and J gave up 5 bases, with 11 bases separating them. CDR1 and CDR2 from the germline V gene are SGDLS and YYNGEE. The CDR3: CASSGLTVTEAFF. DNA of the CDR3: TGTGCCAGCAGCGGGCTGACAGTGACTGAAGCTTTCTTT.

The rearrangement joins TRBV27 to TRBJ1-5; the D gene is possibly TRBD1 (5 bases). V was pared by 3 bases and J by 4 bases, with 10 bases between. Germline V gene data show CDR1 as MNHEY and CDR2 as SMNVEV (reference sequence). CDR3 size: 14 residues. This CDR3 is CASSFAGGNQPQHF. The CDR3 bases are TGTGCCAGCAGTTTTGCGGGGGGTAATCAGCCCCAGCATTTT.